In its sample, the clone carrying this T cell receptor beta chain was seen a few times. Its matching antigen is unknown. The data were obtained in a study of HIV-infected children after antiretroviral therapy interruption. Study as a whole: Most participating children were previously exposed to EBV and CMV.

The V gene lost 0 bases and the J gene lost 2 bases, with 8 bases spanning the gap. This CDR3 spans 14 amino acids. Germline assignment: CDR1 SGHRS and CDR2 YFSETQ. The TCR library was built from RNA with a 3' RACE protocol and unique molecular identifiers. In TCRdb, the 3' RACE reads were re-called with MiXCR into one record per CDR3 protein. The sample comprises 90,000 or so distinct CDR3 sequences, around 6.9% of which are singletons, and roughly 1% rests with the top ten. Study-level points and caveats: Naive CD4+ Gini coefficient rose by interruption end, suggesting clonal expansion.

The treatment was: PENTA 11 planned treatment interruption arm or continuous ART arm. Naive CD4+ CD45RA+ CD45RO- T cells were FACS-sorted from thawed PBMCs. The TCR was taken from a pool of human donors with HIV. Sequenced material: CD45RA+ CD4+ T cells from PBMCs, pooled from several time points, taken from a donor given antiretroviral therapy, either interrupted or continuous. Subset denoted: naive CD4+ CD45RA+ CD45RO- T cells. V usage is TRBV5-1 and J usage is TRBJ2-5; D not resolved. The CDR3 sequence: CASSLVAEQETQYF. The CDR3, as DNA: TGCGCCAGCAGCTTGGTAGCAGAGCAAGAGACCCAGTACTTC.